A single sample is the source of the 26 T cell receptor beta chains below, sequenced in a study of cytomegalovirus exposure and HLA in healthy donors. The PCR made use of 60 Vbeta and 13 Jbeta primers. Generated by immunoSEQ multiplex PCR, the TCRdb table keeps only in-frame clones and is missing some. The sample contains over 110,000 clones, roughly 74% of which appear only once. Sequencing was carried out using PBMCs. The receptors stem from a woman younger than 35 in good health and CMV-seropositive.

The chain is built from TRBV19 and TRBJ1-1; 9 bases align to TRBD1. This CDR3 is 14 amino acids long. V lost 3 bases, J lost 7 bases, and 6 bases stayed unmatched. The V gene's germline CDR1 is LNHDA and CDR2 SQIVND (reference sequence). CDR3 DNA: TGTGCCAGTAGTATTGCTGACAGGGGGATTGAAGCTTTCTTT. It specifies CASSIADRGIEAFF.

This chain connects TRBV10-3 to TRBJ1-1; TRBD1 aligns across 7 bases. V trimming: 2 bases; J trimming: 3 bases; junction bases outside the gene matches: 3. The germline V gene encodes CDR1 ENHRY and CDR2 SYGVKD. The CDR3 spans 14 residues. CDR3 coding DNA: TGTGCCATCAGTGAGGACAGGGAGGACACTGAAGCTTTCTTT. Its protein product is CAISEDREDTEAFF.

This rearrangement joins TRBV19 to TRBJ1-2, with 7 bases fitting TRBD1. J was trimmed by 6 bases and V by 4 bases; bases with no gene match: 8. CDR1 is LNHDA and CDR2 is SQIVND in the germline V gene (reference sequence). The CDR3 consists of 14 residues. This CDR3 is CASSSPTGFHGYTF. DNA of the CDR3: TGTGCCAGTAGTAGCCCGACAGGGTTCCATGGCTACACCTTC. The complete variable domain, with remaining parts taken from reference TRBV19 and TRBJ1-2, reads DGGITQSPKYLFRKEGQNVTLSCEQNLNHDAMYWYRQDPGQGLRLIYYSQIVNDFQKGDIAEGYSVSREKKESFPLTVTSAQKNPTAFYLCASSSPTGFHGYTFGSGTRLTVV.

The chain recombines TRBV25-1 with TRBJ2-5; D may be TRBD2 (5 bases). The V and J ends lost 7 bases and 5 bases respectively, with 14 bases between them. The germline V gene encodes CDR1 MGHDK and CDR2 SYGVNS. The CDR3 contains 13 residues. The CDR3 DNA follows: TGTGCCAGCAATGGACGAGCGGTGGAGACCCAGTACTTC. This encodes CASNGRAVETQYF.

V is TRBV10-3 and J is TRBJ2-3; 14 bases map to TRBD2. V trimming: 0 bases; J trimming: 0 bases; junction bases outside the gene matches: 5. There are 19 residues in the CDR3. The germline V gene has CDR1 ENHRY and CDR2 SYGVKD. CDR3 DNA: TGTGCCATCAGTGAGTCCGGGACTAGCGGGGGCGGGAGCACAGATACGCAGTATTTT. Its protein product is CAISESGTSGGGSTDTQYF.

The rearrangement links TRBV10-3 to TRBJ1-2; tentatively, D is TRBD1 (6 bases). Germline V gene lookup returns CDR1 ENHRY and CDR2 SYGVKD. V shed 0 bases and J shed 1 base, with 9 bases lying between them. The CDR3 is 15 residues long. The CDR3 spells CAISESKQGNYGYTF. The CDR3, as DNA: TGTGCCATCAGTGAGTCGAAACAGGGTAACTATGGCTACACCTTC.

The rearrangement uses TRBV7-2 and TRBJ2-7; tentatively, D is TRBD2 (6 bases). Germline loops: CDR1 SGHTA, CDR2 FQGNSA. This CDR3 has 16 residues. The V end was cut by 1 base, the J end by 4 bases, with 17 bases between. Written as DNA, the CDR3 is TGTGCCAGCAGCTTAGTAATCGCTCAGGCGGGATACGAGCAGTACTTC. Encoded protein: CASSLVIAQAGYEQYF. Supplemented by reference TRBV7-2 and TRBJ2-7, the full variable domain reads GAGVSQSPSNKVTEKGKDVELRCDPISGHTALYWYRQSLGQGLEFLIYFQGNSAPDKSGLPSDRFSAERTGGSVSTLTIQRTQQEDSAVYLCASSLVIAQAGYEQYFGPGTRLTVT.

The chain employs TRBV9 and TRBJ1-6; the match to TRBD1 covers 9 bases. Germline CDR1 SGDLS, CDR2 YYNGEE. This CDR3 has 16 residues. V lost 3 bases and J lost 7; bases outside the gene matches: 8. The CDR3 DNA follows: TGTGCCAGCAGCGCTGATCACAGGGGGCAGAATTCACCCCTCCACTTT. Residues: CASSADHRGQNSPLHF.

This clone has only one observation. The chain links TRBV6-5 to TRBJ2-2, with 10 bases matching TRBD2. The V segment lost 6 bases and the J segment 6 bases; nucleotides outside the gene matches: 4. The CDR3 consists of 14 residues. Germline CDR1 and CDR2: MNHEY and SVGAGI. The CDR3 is CASRWTSGAGELFF. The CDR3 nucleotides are TGTGCCAGCAGGTGGACTAGCGGCGCCGGGGAGCTGTTTTTT.

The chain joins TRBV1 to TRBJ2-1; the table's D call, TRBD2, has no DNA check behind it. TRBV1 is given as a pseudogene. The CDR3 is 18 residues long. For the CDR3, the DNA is TGCACCAGCAGCCAAGATGCCTCGGGGGGGCAGTCCTACAATGAGCAGTTCTTC. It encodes CTSSQDASGGQSYNEQFF.

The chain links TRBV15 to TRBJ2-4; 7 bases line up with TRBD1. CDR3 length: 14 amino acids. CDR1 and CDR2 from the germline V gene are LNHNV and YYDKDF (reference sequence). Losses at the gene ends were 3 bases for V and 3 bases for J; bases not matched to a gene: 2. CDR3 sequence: CATSSGTDKNIQYF. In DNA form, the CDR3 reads TGTGCCACCAGCAGCGGGACAGACAAAAACATTCAGTACTTC.

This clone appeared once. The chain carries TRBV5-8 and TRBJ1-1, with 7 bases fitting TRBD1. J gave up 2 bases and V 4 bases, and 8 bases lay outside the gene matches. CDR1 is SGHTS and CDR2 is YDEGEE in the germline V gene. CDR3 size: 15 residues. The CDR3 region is CASSKLDRPNTEAFF. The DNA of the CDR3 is TGTGCCAGCAGCAAACTGGACAGGCCTAACACTGAAGCTTTCTTT.

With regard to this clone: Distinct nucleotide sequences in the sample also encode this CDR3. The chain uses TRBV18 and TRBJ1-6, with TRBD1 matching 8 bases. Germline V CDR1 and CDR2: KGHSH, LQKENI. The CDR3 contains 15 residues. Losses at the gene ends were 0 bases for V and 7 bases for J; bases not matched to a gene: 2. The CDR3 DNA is TGTGCCAGCTCACCACCAACAGGGGGAAATTCACCCCTCCACTTT. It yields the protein CASSPPTGGNSPLHF.

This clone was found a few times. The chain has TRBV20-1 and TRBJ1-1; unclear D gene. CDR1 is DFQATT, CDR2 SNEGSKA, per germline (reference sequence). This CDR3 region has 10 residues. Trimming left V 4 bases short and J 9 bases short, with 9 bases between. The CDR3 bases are TGCAGTGCTAACGCGGGCAAAGCTTTCTTT. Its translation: CSANAGKAFF.

The CDR3 here is CASSRPGEGQHF. The CDR3 region has the DNA TGCGCCAGCAGCCGGCCGGGGGAGGGTCAGCATTTT. The rearrangement joins TRBV4-1 to TRBJ1-5; possibly TRBD1 for D (5 bases). The germline V gene encodes CDR1 MGHRA and CDR2 YSYEKL. The CDR3 has 12 residues. The V and J ends lost 4 bases and 13 bases respectively, with 14 bases between them.

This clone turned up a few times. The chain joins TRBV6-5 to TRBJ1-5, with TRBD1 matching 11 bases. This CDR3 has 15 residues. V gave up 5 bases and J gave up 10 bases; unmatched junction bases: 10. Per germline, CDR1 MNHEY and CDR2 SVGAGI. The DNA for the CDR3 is TGTGCCAGCAGTACGGACAGGGGGCGTAGAGGACCCCAGCATTTT. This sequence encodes CASSTDRGRRGPQHF.

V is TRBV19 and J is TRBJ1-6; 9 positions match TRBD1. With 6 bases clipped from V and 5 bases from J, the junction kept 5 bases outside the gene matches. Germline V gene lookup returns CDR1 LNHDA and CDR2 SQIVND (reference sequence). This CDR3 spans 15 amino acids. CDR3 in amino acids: CASSPWDRDNSPLHF. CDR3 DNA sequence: TGTGCCAGTAGCCCCTGGGACAGGGATAATTCACCCCTCCACTTT.

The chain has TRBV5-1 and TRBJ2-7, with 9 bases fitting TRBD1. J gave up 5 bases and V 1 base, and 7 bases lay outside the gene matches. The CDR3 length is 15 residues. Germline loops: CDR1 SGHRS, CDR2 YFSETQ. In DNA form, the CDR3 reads TGCGCCAGCAGCTTGAGGGGACAGGGTTCCGACGAGCAGTACTTC. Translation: CASSLRGQGSDEQYF.

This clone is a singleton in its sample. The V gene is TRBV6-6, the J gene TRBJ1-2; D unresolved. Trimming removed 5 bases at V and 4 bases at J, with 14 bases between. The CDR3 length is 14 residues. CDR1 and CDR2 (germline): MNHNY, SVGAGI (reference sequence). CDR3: CASSGVEAAYGYTF. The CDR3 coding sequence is TGTGCCAGCAGTGGGGTGGAGGCTGCCTATGGCTACACCTTC.

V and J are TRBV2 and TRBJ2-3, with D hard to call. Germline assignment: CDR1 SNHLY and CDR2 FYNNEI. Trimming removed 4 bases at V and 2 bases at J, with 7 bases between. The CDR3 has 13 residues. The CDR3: CASSVRNTDTQYF. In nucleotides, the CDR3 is TGTGCCAGCAGTGTGCGGAACACAGATACGCAGTATTTT.

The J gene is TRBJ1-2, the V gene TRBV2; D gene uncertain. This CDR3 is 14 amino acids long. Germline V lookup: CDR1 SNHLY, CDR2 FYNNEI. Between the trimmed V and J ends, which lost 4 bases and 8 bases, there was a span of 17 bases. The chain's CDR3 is CASSAKRMSGGYTF. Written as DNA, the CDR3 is TGTGCCAGCAGTGCCAAACGGATGTCGGGAGGCTACACCTTC.

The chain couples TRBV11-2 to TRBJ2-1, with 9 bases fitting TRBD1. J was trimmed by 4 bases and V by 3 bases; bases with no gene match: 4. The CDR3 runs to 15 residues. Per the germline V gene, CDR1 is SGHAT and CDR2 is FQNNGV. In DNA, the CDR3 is TGTGCCAGCAGCTTGGGGGACAGGGTTTACAATGAGCAGTTCTTC. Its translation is CASSLGDRVYNEQFF.

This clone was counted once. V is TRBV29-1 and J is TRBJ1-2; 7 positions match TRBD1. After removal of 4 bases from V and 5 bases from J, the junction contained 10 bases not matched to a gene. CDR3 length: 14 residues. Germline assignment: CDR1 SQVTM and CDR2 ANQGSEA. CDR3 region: CSVGRRPGGYGYTF. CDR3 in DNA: TGCAGCGTTGGAAGGCGACCAGGGGGGTATGGCTACACCTTC.

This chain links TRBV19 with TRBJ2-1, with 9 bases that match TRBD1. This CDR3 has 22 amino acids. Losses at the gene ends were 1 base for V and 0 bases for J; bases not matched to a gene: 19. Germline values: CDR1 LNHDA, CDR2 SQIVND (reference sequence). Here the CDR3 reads CASSIARQGDLIRRSSYNEQFF. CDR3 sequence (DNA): TGTGCCAGTAGTATAGCGCGACAGGGGGACCTTATACGACGAAGCTCCTACAATGAGCAGTTCTTC.

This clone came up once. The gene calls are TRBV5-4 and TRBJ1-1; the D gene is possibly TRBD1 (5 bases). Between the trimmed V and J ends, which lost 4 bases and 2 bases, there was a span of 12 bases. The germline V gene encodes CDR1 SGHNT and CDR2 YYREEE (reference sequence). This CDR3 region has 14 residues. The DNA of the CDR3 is TGTGCCAGCAGCATGGGGCCGCACAACACTGAAGCTTTCTTT. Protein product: CASSMGPHNTEAFF.

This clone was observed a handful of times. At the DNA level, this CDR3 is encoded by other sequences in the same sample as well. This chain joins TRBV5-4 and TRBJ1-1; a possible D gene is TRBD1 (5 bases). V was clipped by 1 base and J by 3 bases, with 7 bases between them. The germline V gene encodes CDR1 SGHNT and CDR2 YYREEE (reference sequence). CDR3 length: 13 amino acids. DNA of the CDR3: TGTGCCAGCAGCTTGTGGGGGGACACTGAAGCTTTCTTT. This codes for CASSLWGDTEAFF.